Listed here are 32 T cell receptor beta chains from one sample, sequenced in a study of blood T cell repertoires in COVID-19. The data were produced by immunoSEQ multiplex PCR, yet TCRdb's version contains in-frame clones alone and is incomplete. The sample includes 200,000 to 250,000 clones, about 79% seen only once; the top ten take about 3.2%. The sequencing sample was made of PBMCs or T cells enriched from blood (not recorded which). The receptors stem from a woman aged 55-70 years who had recovered from COVID-19.

This sequence joins TRBV5-4 and TRBJ2-7, with 8 bases identical to TRBD1. Germline V lookup: CDR1 SGHNT, CDR2 YYREEE (reference sequence). CDR3 size: 16 residues. V gave up 4 bases and J gave up 2 bases; unmatched junction bases: 11. The CDR3 nucleotides are TGTGCCAGCAGCCCCCAACCGGGACAGGCAGCCTACGAGCAGTACTTC. Translation gives CASSPQPGQAAYEQYF.

The CDR3 DNA follows: TGTGCCAGCAGCCCAGAGGCCGCCTCCACAGATACGCAGTATTTT. Encoded protein: CASSPEAASTDTQYF. The chain couples TRBV7-8 to TRBJ2-3; D not resolved. V dropped 5 bases and J dropped 2 bases, with 14 bases sitting between them. Germline CDR1 and CDR2: SGHVS and FQNEAQ. This CDR3 has 15 amino acids.

The gene calls are TRBV4-1 and TRBJ1-3; possible D gene TRBD1, 6 bases. Between the trimmed V and J ends, which lost 3 bases and 2 bases, there was a span of 11 bases. The CDR3 runs to 15 residues. Germline assignment: CDR1 MGHRA and CDR2 YSYEKL. For the CDR3, the DNA is TGCGCCAGCAGCCAGGACCGGGACACTGGAAACACCATATATTTT. As protein: CASSQDRDTGNTIYF.

V is TRBV7-9 and J is TRBJ1-6; D not resolved. The V end was cut by 0 bases, the J end by 7 bases, with 10 bases between. The CDR3 covers 15 residues. Germline V CDR1 and CDR2: SEHNR, FQNEAQ (reference sequence). The CDR3: CASSLAGTTNSPLHF. The CDR3 nucleotides are TGTGCCAGCAGCTTAGCGGGCACAACAAATTCACCCCTCCACTTT.

The chain links TRBV25-1 to TRBJ1-4, with unresolved D. The V end lost 1 base, the J end lost 3 bases, and 6 bases lay between the germline ends. This CDR3 is built from 14 residues. CDR1 is MGHDK and CDR2 is SYGVNS in the germline V gene. The CDR3 nucleotides are TGTGCCAGCAGTGAATTGGAGGCTAATGAAAAACTGTTTTTT. It yields the protein CASSELEANEKLFF.

The chain carries TRBV27 and TRBJ1-2; no clear D. Germline loops: CDR1 MNHEY, CDR2 SMNVEV (reference sequence). This CDR3 is built from 14 residues. The V end was cut by 0 bases, the J end by 4 bases, with 9 bases between. The CDR3 here is CASSLSRRAYGYTF. Here the CDR3 DNA reads TGTGCCAGCAGTTTATCGAGGAGGGCCTATGGCTACACCTTC.

The gene calls are TRBV7-9 and TRBJ1-1, with TRBD1 as a possible D gene (6 bases). Trimming shortened V by 5 bases and J by 4 bases, and 11 bases separated the two germline ends. Germline CDR1 reads SEHNR; CDR2 reads FQNEAQ (reference sequence). This CDR3 contains 13 residues. The CDR3 nucleotides read TGTGCCAGCAGCCTACGACAGGCCACTGAAGCTTTCTTT. As protein: CASSLRQATEAFF.

The chain recombines TRBV23-1 with TRBJ2-3; D gene unclear. TRBV23-1 counts as an open reading frame of uncertain function. The CDR3 length is 14 residues. V gave up 0 bases and J gave up 1 base, with 5 bases separating them. Here the CDR3 reads CASSQSLRTDTQYF. For the CDR3, the DNA is TGCGCCAGCAGTCAATCTCTTCGCACAGATACGCAGTATTTT.

This clone was detected once. V gene TRBV29-1 combines with J gene TRBJ2-5; D is possibly TRBD2 (6 bases). The length of the CDR3 is 12 residues. Trimming shortened V by 7 bases and J by 5 bases, and 14 bases separated the two germline ends. Germline V gives CDR1 SQVTM, CDR2 ANQGSEA. CDR3 DNA sequence: TGCAGCGCCCGAGGGGAGGTTGAGACCCAGTACTTC. It is translated as CSARGEVETQYF.

The genes are TRBV11-3 and TRBJ2-5; 12 bases align to TRBD1. Germline lookup yields CDR1 SGHNT and CDR2 YENEEA. Germline trimming cut 5 bases from V and 5 bases from J; bases unmatched to any gene: 12. CDR3 size: 17 residues. CDR3 sequence: CASSPGTGGPLGETQYF. CDR3 nucleotide sequence: TGTGCCAGCAGCCCCGGGACAGGGGGCCCACTGGGGGAGACCCAGTACTTC.

V usage is TRBV25-1 and J usage is TRBJ1-2; D not resolved. Germline V gene data show CDR1 as MGHDK and CDR2 as SYGVNS. V was cut by 1 base and J by 0 bases, with 18 bases left in between. This CDR3 contains 18 residues. The CDR3 protein is CASSESGGGSVANYGYTF. The CDR3 nucleotides are TGTGCCAGCAGTGAATCGGGAGGAGGGAGCGTCGCTAACTATGGCTACACCTTC.

This chain connects TRBV7-2 to TRBJ2-3; D unresolved. Trimming stripped 5 bases from V and 6 bases from J, with 12 bases between. The CDR3 sequence is 13 residues long. Germline V lookup: CDR1 SGHTA, CDR2 FQGNSA. The CDR3: CASSTTLSDTQYF. For the CDR3, the DNA is TGTGCCAGCAGCACTACCCTCAGCGATACGCAGTATTTT.

The chain couples TRBV9 to TRBJ2-1, with D perhaps TRBD2 (7 bases). The V and J ends lost 3 bases and 0 bases respectively, with 25 bases between them. Germline V gene lookup returns CDR1 SGDLS and CDR2 YYNGEE. The CDR3 spans 20 residues. The CDR3 coding sequence is TGTGCCAGCAGCGGGGGACTGGGAGGGGGGGCCTTTAGCTCCTACAATGAGCAGTTCTTC. The encoded protein is CASSGGLGGGAFSSYNEQFF. Full variable domain (outside the CDR3, taken from reference TRBV9 and TRBJ2-1): DSGVTQTPKHLITATGQRVTLRCSPRSGDLSVYWYQQSLDQGLQFLIQYYNGEERAKGNILERFSAQQFPDLHSELNLSSLELGDSALYFCASSGGLGGGAFSSYNEQFFGPGTRLTVL.

The V gene is TRBV5-1, the J gene TRBJ1-1; D perhaps matches TRBD1 (6 bases). The CDR3 loop spans 14 amino acids. Trimming removed 4 bases from V and 11 bases from J, with 21 bases in between. Looked up from germline, CDR1 is SGHRS and CDR2 is YFSETQ. This CDR3 reads CASSASLTGSVAFF. In DNA, the CDR3 is TGCGCCAGCAGCGCCTCCCTTACAGGGTCTGTGGCTTTCTTT. Full variable domain (missing parts from reference TRBV5-1 and TRBJ1-1): KAGVTQTPRYLIKTRGQQVTLSCSPISGHRSVSWYQQTPGQGLQFLFEYFSETQRNKGNFPGRFSGRQFSNSRSEMNVSTLELGDSALYLCASSASLTGSVAFFGQGTRLTVV.

The chain employs TRBV5-4 and TRBJ2-5; D perhaps matches TRBD2 (7 bases). CDR1 and CDR2 from the germline V gene are SGHNT and YYREEE (reference sequence). The CDR3 covers 17 residues. V dropped 0 bases and J dropped 0 bases, with 15 bases sitting between them. CDR3 DNA: TGTGCCAGCAGCTTGGCAGGGGCGGGGGCGAACCAAGAGACCCAGTACTTC. Translation: CASSLAGAGANQETQYF.

This clone was seen once. The chain carries TRBV6-5 and TRBJ2-7; 13 bases match TRBD2. Per germline, CDR1 MNHEY and CDR2 SVGAGI. This CDR3 is 15 amino acids long. The junction had 6 bases not matched to a gene; V was cut back by 6 bases and J by 4 bases. Here the CDR3 reads CASRLAGGWGYEQYF. CDR3 coding DNA: TGTGCCAGCAGACTAGCGGGAGGGTGGGGGTACGAGCAGTACTTC.

The chain couples TRBV5-8 to TRBJ2-7; 7 positions agree with TRBD1. The CDR3 loop spans 13 amino acids. Trimming removed 5 bases from V and 0 bases from J; junction bases left unmatched: 2. Per germline, CDR1 SGHTS and CDR2 YDEGEE. The CDR3 is CASRGTVSYEQYF. In DNA form, the CDR3 reads TGTGCCAGCAGGGGGACAGTCTCCTACGAGCAGTACTTC.

This clone was seen more than once but under ten times. V and J are TRBV4-2 and TRBJ2-7, with D hard to call. V shed 3 bases and J shed 4 bases, with 10 bases lying between them. The CDR3 extends over 13 amino acids. Germline V gene data show CDR1 as LGHNA and CDR2 as YNFKEQ. The chain's CDR3 is CASSQNSNYEQYF. The CDR3 nucleotides read TGTGCCAGCAGCCAGAATAGCAATTACGAGCAGTACTTC.

The V call is TRBV19, the J call TRBJ2-3; D perhaps matches TRBD2 (6 bases). Per germline, CDR1 LNHDA and CDR2 SQIVND (reference sequence). The V gene lost 1 base and the J gene lost 3 bases, with 11 bases spanning the gap. CDR3 length: 15 residues. DNA of the CDR3: TGTGCCAGTAGTATAGGGAAGGGGAGGACAGATACGCAGTATTTT. It translates to CASSIGKGRTDTQYF. The full variable domain, its missing parts supplied by reference TRBV19 and TRBJ2-3, is DGGITQSPKYLFRKEGQNVTLSCEQNLNHDAMYWYRQDPGQGLRLIYYSQIVNDFQKGDIAEGYSVSREKKESFPLTVTSAQKNPTAFYLCASSIGKGRTDTQYFGPGTRLTVL.

This chain connects TRBV9 to TRBJ2-1; no definite D call. V gave up 0 bases and J gave up 0 bases, with 7 bases separating them. Germline CDR1 is SGDLS and CDR2 is YYNGEE. The CDR3 totals 15 residues. The CDR3 loop reads CASSVVPSSYNEQFF. CDR3 DNA sequence: TGTGCCAGCAGCGTAGTCCCTAGCTCCTACAATGAGCAGTTCTTC.

This clone is medium-sized by share. The chain employs TRBV7-9 and TRBJ1-4; D uncertain. There are 11 residues in the CDR3. V dropped 11 bases and J dropped 4 bases, with 8 bases sitting between them. Germline V gene lookup returns CDR1 SEHNR and CDR2 FQNEAQ (reference sequence). The CDR3 bases are TGTGCCGGCGGGGATAATGAAAAACTGTTTTTT. Residues: CAGGDNEKLFF.

This sequence joins TRBV7-3 and TRBJ2-2, with a possible D match to TRBD2 (6 bases). Germline-derived CDR1 and CDR2 are SGHTA and FQGTGA. The CDR3 consists of 15 residues. V gave up 5 bases and J gave up 7 bases, with 17 bases separating them. CDR3 coding DNA: TGTGCCAGCAGCCCCTCGACTAGTATTTACGGGGAGCTGTTTTTT. This gives the protein CASSPSTSIYGELFF.

A few counts support this clone. This rearrangement joins TRBV5-1 to TRBJ1-1, with D unclear. CDR3 size: 14 residues. CDR1 and CDR2 from the germline V gene are SGHRS and YFSETQ. V was clipped by 5 bases and J by 4 bases, with 15 bases between them. CDR3 sequence reads: CASRGQPSGTEAFF. The CDR3 nucleotides are TGCGCCAGCAGAGGCCAGCCCTCGGGCACTGAAGCTTTCTTT.

The chain combines TRBV18 with TRBJ1-5; 12 nucleotides align to TRBD1. Germline trimming cut 4 bases from V and 1 base from J; bases unmatched to any gene: 5. Germline CDR1 KGHSH, CDR2 LQKENI. The length of the CDR3 is 17 residues. The CDR3 is CASSLGTGGMSNQPQHF. For the CDR3, the DNA is TGTGCCAGCTCACTTGGGACAGGGGGCATGAGCAATCAGCCCCAGCATTTT.

The chain uses TRBV28 and TRBJ1-2, with TRBD1 as a possible D gene (6 bases). Germline V gene sequence: CDR1 MDHEN, CDR2 SYDVKM. V was trimmed by 2 bases and J by 2 bases, leaving 9 bases between them. The length of the CDR3 is 14 residues. In nucleotides, the CDR3 is TGTGCCAGCAGTTTAATTCAGGGGAACTATGGCTACACCTTC. As protein: CASSLIQGNYGYTF.

The chain employs TRBV2 and TRBJ1-6; TRBD1 matches at 9 bases. CDR1 SNHLY and CDR2 FYNNEI come from the germline V gene. The CDR3 extends over 15 amino acids. Losses at the gene ends were 4 bases for V and 6 bases for J; bases not matched to a gene: 4. The CDR3 DNA reads as TGTGCCAGCAGTGGTGACAGGGGGATTAATTCACCCCTCCACTTT. Residues: CASSGDRGINSPLHF.

This chain joins TRBV6-5 and TRBJ2-5; 7 nucleotides match TRBD2. From germline, CDR1 is MNHEY and CDR2 SVGAGI. V shed 10 bases, J shed 4 bases, and the junction held 12 bases outside the gene matches. This CDR3 region has 14 residues. DNA of the CDR3: TGTGCCACCCGCCGGGCGGGAGAAGGAGAGACCCAGTACTTC. Its translation: CATRRAGEGETQYF.

The chain employs TRBV11-3 and TRBJ1-1; 10 bases match TRBD1. The CDR3 sequence is 14 residues long. J gave up 6 bases and V 5 bases, and 6 bases lay outside the gene matches. Germline CDR1 and CDR2: SGHNT and YENEEA. The CDR3 nucleotides are TGTGCCAGCAGCCCCAATGGACAGGGGGCTGAAGCTTTCTTT. Translating gives CASSPNGQGAEAFF.

Details on this clone: A much bigger clone sits one base away, suggesting this may be a read error. Additional DNA sequences in this sample encode the identical CDR3. The genes are TRBV12-3 or TRBV12-4 and TRBJ1-1; the D is unclear. V lost 0 bases and J lost 1, with 3 bases in between. The CDR3 has 13 residues. This chain's CDR3 is CASSLAGNTEAFF. The DNA of the CDR3 is TGTGCCAGCAGTTTAGCCGGGAACACTGAAGCTTTCTTT.

The chain couples TRBV6-6 to TRBJ1-1, with D unclear. Per the germline V gene, CDR1 is MNHNY and CDR2 is SVGAGI (reference sequence). This CDR3 is built from 13 residues. V lost 2 bases to trimming and J lost 7 bases, with 11 bases between them. This CDR3 reads CASSYAGRNEAFF. CDR3 DNA sequence: TGTGCCAGCAGTTACGCGGGGAGGAATGAAGCTTTCTTT.

V gene TRBV7-9 combines with J gene TRBJ2-3, with D hard to call. The CDR3 is 14 amino acids. Looked up from germline, CDR1 is SEHNR and CDR2 is FQNEAQ (reference sequence). V was shortened by 3 bases and J by 6 bases, with 13 bases between the two germline ends. CDR3 region: CASSFLRNGDTQYF. The CDR3 DNA sequence: TGTGCCAGCAGCTTCCTAAGGAACGGGGATACGCAGTATTTT. The full variable domain, rest sourced from reference TRBV7-9 and TRBJ2-3, is DTGVSQNPRHKITKRGQNVTFRCDPISEHNRLYWYRQTLGQGPEFLTYFQNEAQLEKSRLLSDRFSAERPKGSFSTLEIQRTEQGDSAMYLCASSFLRNGDTQYFGPGTRLTVL.

The V gene is TRBV27, the J gene TRBJ2-2, with 10 bases fitting TRBD2. V shed 3 bases and J 6 bases; nucleotides not matched to a gene: 7. The CDR3 consists of 16 residues. CDR1 MNHEY and CDR2 SMNVEV come from the germline V gene (reference sequence). CDR3 loop: CASSFFSGGRSGELFF. The CDR3 nucleotides are TGTGCCAGCAGTTTTTTTAGCGGGGGGCGGTCCGGGGAGCTGTTTTTT.